This T cell receptor (beta chain) was retrieved from a study of tumor-infiltrating lymphocytes in primary liver carcinoma. Making TCR beta cDNA involved 400 to 600 ng total RNA and a constant-region primer. It was through three nested multiplex PCR rounds of slightly modified ARM-PCR that TCR beta libraries arose. The study ran its first two PCR rounds for about 11 cycles each, using TRBV1-TRBV30 forward primers and a C-beta reverse primer. TCRdb reprocessed the multiplex PCR reads with MiXCR, giving one entry per CDR3 protein. The sample contains 40,000 to 45,000 distinct CDR3 sequences, about 73% of which appear only once. Broader study findings: The proportion of top clones found throughout all five tumor regions was only about 7-25%. Pairs of tumor regions overlapped more than tumor-adjacent and tumor-blood pairs did.

The CDR3 extends over 15 amino acids. CDR1 is SGHTA, CDR2 FQGNSA, per germline. Trimming took off 1 base at V and 4 bases at J, with 13 bases between the two ends. DNA and RNA were both co-extracted from approximately 20-30 mg of bulk tissue that had not been sorted. Every tumor sample held more than 85% viable tumor cells. Many counts were recorded for this clonotype. As yet, its antigen is unknown. The sequenced material came from liver tumor tissue from sampling region 2. Indicated subset: tumor region T2, inferior pole. The TCR originated in a middle-aged man with primary liver carcinoma and hepatitis B virus infection. The chain links TRBV7-2 to TRBJ1-2, with D uncertain. This chain's CDR3 is CASSLVAGPSYGYTF. The CDR3 DNA reads as TGTGCCAGCAGCTTAGTAGCCGGACCGAGCTATGGCTACACCTTC.